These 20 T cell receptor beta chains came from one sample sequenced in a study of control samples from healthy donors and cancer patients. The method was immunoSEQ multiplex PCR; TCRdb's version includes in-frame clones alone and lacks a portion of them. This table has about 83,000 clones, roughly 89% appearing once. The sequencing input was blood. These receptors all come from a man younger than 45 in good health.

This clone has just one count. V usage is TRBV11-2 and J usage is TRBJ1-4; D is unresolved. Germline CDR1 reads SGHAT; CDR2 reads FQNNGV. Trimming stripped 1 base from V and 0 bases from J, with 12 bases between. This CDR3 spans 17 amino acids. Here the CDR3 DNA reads TGTGCCAGCAGCTTAGCAGGAGTCACGGCAACTAATGAAAAACTGTTTTTT. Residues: CASSLAGVTATNEKLFF.

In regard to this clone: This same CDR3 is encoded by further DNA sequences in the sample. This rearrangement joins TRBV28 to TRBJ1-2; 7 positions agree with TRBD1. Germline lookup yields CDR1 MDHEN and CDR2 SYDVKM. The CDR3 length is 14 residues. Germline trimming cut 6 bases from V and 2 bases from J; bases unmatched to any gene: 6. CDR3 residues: CASSPGTANYGYTF. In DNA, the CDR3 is TGTGCCAGCAGCCCCGGGACAGCAAACTATGGCTACACCTTC.

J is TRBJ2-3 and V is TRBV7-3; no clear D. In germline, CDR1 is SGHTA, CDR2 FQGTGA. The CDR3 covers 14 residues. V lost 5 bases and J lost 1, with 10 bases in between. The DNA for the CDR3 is TGTGCCAGCAGCCCGTCCCGTGGCACAGATACGCAGTATTTT. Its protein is CASSPSRGTDTQYF.

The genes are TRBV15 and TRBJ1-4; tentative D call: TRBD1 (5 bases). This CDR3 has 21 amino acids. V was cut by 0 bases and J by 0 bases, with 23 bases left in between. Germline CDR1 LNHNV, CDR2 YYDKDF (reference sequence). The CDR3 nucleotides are TGTGCCACCAGCAGAGATCGGCCAGGGAATTATTGGAGTGCAACTAATGAAAAACTGTTTTTT. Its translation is CATSRDRPGNYWSATNEKLFF.

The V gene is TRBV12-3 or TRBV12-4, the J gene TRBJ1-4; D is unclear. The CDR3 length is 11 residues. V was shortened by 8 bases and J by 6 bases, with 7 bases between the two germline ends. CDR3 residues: CASSTDEKLFF. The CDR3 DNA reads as TGTGCCAGCTCGACCGATGAAAAACTGTTTTTT.

The CDR3 sequence: CAISEGGRVNEQFF. DNA for the CDR3: TGTGCCATCAGTGAGGGCGGGAGGGTTAATGAGCAGTTCTTC. The rearrangement links TRBV10-3 to TRBJ2-1; 9 nucleotides line up with TRBD2. J was trimmed by 7 bases and V by 2 bases; bases with no gene match: 3. Germline assignment: CDR1 ENHRY and CDR2 SYGVKD. The CDR3 runs to 14 residues.

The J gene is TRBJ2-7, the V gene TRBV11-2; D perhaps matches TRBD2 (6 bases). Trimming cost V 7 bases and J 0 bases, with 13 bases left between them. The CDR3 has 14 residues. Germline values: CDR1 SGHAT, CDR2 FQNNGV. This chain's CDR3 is CASTMTSSSYEQYF. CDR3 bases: TGTGCCAGCACCATGACTAGTTCCTCCTACGAGCAGTACTTC.

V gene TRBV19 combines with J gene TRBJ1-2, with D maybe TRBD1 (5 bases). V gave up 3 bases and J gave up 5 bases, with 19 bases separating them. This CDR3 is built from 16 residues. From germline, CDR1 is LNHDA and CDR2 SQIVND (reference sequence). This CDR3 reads CASSIWSGTTPYGYTF. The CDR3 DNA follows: TGTGCCAGTAGTATCTGGAGTGGGACCACCCCTTATGGCTACACCTTC.

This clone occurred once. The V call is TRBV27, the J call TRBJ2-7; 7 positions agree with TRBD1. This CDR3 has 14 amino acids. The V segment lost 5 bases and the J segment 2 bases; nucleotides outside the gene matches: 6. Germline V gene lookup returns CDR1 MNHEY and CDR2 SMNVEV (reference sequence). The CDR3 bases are TGTGCCAGCAGTCGCCGACAGGGTCCCTACGAGCAGTACTTC. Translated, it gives CASSRRQGPYEQYF.

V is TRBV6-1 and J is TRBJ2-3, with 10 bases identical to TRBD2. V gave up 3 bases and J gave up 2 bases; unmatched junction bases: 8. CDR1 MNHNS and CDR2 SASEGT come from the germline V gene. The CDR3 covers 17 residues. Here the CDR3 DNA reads TGTGCCAGCAGTGACCAACCGGGACTAGCGAACACAGATACGCAGTATTTT. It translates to CASSDQPGLANTDTQYF.

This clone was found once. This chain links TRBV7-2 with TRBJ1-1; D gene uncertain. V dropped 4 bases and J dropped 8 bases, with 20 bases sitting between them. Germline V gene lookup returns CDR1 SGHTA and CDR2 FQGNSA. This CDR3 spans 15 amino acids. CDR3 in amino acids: CASSSHGTNNMEAFF. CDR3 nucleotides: TGTGCCAGCAGCTCCCATGGAACCAACAACATGGAAGCTTTCTTT.

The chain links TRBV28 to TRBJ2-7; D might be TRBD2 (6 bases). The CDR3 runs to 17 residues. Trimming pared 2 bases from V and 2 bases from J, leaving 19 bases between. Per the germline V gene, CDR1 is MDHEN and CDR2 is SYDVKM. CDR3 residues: CASSLGLTGGTAYEQYF. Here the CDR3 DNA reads TGTGCCAGCAGTTTAGGGTTGACCGGCGGGACCGCCTACGAGCAGTACTTC.

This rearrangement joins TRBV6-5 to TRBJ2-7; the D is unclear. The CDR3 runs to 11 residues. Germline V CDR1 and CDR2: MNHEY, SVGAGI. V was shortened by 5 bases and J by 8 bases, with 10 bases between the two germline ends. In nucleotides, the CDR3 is TGTGCCAGCAGTACCCAAGGAAAGCAGTACTTC. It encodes CASSTQGKQYF.

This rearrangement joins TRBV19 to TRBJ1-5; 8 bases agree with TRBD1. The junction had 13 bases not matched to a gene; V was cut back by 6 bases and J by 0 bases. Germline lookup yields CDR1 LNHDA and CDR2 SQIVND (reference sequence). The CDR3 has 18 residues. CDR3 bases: TGTGCCAGTAGCCTTGACAGGGGAATCCTTTATAGCAATCAGCCCCAGCATTTT. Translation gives CASSLDRGILYSNQPQHF.

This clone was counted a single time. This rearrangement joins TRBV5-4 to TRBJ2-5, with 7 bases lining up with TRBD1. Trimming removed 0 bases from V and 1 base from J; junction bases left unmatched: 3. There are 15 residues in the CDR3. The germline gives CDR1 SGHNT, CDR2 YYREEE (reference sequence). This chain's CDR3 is CASSLVGQLQETQYF. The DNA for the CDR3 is TGTGCCAGCAGCTTGGTGGGACAGCTCCAAGAGACCCAGTACTTC.

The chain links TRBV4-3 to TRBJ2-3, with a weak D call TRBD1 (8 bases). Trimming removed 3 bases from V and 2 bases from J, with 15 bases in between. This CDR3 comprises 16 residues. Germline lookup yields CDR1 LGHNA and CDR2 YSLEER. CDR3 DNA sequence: TGCGCCAGCAGCCAGCAAGCGGGACAGGCCACAGATACGCAGTATTTT. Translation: CASSQQAGQATDTQYF.

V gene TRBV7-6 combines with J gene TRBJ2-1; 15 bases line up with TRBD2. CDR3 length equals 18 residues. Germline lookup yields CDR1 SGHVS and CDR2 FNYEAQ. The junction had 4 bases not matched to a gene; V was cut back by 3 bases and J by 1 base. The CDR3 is CASSLMGLAGGSYNEQFF. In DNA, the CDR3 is TGTGCCAGCAGCTTGATGGGACTAGCGGGAGGATCCTACAATGAGCAGTTCTTC.

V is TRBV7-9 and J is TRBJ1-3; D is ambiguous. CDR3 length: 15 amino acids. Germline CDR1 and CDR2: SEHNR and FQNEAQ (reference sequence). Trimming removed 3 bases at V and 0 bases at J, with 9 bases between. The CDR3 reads CASSFEGGSGNTIYF. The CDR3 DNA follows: TGTGCCAGCAGCTTCGAAGGAGGCTCTGGAAACACCATATATTTT.

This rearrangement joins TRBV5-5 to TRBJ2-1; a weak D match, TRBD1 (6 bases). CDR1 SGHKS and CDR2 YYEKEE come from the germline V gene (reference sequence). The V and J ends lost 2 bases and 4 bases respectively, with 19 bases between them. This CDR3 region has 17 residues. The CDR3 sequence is CASSFMDSRRSYNEQFF. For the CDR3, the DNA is TGTGCCAGCAGCTTCATGGACAGCAGGCGATCTTACAATGAGCAGTTCTTC. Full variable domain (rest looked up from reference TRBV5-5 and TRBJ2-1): DAGVTQSPTHLIKTRGQQVTLRCSPISGHKSVSWYQQVLGQGPQFIFQYYEKEERGRGNFPDRFSARQFPNYSSELNVNALLLGDSALYLCASSFMDSRRSYNEQFFGPGTRLTVL.

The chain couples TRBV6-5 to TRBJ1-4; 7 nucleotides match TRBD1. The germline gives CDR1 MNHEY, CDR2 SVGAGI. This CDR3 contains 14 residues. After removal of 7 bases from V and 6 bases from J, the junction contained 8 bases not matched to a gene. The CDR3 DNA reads TGTGCCAGCACCCGAGGGGGCCGAGATGAAAAACTGTTTTTT. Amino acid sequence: CASTRGGRDEKLFF.